Sequencing of this TCR beta chain was carried out in a study of T cells after posttransplantation cyclophosphamide. Overall study results and limits: Donor CD8+ memory clones often dominated recipient blood repertoires at later times. Blood and skin or GI T cell repertoires showed limited TRB overlap. Recipient CMV seropositivity and CMV reactivation strongly tracked TRB clonality.

On this clone itself: Its antigen remains unknown.

CDR1 is MNHNY and CDR2 is SVGAGI in the germline V gene (reference sequence). V was pared by 7 bases and J by 4 bases, with 12 bases between. The CDR3 has 13 amino acids. Sampled 1 year posttransplant, controls received myeloablative marrow transplants, methotrexate and a calcineurin inhibitor. Sequenced by immunoSEQ multiplex PCR; TCRdb stores in-frame clones only, minus some. This table holds tens of thousands of clones, roughly 90% found once. This clonotype originated in a female patient between 50 and 60 years old who received an allogeneic stem cell transplant from an unrelated donor, was CMV-positive, and had chronic GVHD only. Part of the T cells may come from the graft donor. The material sequenced was PBMCs, taken after an allogeneic stem cell transplant with a calcineurin inhibitor and methotrexate. The gene calls are TRBV6-6 and TRBJ2-3; possible D gene TRBD2, 6 bases. The CDR3 DNA reads TGTGCCAGCACAGGAGGGAGTGCAGATACGCAGTATTTT. It translates to CASTGGSADTQYF.